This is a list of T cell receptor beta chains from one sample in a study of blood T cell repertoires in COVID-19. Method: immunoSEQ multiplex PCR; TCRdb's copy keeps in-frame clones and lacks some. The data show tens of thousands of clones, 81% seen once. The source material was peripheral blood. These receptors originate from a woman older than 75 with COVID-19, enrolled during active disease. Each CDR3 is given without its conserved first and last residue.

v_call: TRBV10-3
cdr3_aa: AISDPRGANVLT

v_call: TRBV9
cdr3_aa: ASSPTQGYQPQH

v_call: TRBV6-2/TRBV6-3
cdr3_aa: ASSIDSYGYT

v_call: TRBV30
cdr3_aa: AWSRGYSGANVLT

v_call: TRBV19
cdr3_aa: ASSLPMDRGGYT

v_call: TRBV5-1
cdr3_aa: ASSQDFYEQY

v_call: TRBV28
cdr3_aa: AATEYSSYNEQF

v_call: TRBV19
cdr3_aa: ASSPTGTSGVQYNEQF

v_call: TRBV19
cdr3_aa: ASSGQAGRETQY

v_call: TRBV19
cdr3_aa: ASSPYSGSDYEQY